Shown below are 27 T cell receptor beta chains from a single sample sequenced in a study of cytomegalovirus exposure and HLA in healthy donors. PCR employed 60 Vbeta and 13 Jbeta primers. Assay used: immunoSEQ multiplex PCR; TCRdb lists only in-frame clones, some missing. The repertoire holds over 150,000 clones, with around 77% as singletons. The specimen sequenced was PBMCs. These receptors all stem from a man under 40 in good health and CMV-seropositive.

The V call is TRBV28, the J call TRBJ2-1; TRBD2 matches 7 bases. J was trimmed by 4 bases and V by 5 bases; bases with no gene match: 8. Germline CDR1 and CDR2: MDHEN and SYDVKM. The CDR3 loop spans 15 amino acids. The CDR3 DNA follows: TGTGCCAGCAGTCAGGCTAGCGGCCAATACAATGAGCAGTTCTTC. Protein product: CASSQASGQYNEQFF.

The gene calls are TRBV11-2 and TRBJ2-5; 13 bases line up with TRBD2. V dropped 7 bases and J dropped 2; count of bases not matched to a gene: 7. This CDR3 is built from 16 residues. Germline CDR1 is SGHAT and CDR2 is FQNNGV. CDR3 DNA sequence: TGTGCCAGCACCATTCCGGGACTAGCGGGGCAAGAGACCCAGTACTTC. It yields the protein CASTIPGLAGQETQYF.

The chain has TRBV5-4 and TRBJ1-1, with D possibly matching TRBD1 (6 bases). With 1 base removed from V and 4 bases from J, the gap between germline ends came to 11 bases. Germline CDR1 SGHNT, CDR2 YYREEE (reference sequence). The CDR3 has 14 amino acids. The CDR3 here is CASSLTGMSTEAFF. In DNA, the CDR3 is TGTGCCAGCAGCTTGACAGGGATGAGCACTGAAGCTTTCTTT.

The chain links TRBV7-2 to TRBJ2-7, with 8 bases that match TRBD2. Germline CDR1 SGHTA, CDR2 FQGNSA. This CDR3 comprises 18 residues. V lost 1 base, J lost 2 bases, and 13 bases stayed unmatched. CDR3 nucleotide sequence: TGTGCCAGCAGCTTAGGACGGCAGCGGGGGCCTTCCACCTACGAGCAGTACTTC. Its protein is CASSLGRQRGPSTYEQYF.

The genes are TRBV6-1 and TRBJ1-4; 9 nucleotides align to TRBD1. The V gene end was trimmed by 8 bases and the J gene end by 8 bases; junction bases not matched to a gene: 9. CDR3 length: 14 amino acids. Germline loops: CDR1 MNHNS, CDR2 SASEGT. CDR3 region: CASREGTGREKLFF. Written as DNA, the CDR3 is TGTGCCAGCCGGGAAGGGACAGGGAGGGAAAAACTGTTTTTT.

The chain recombines TRBV28 with TRBJ1-2; 9 bases are a match to TRBD1. The CDR3 spans 15 residues. J gave up 2 bases and V 4 bases, and 5 bases lay outside the gene matches. The germline V gene has CDR1 MDHEN and CDR2 SYDVKM. CDR3 in amino acids: CASSSPQGANYGYTF. Written as DNA, the CDR3 is TGTGCCAGCAGTTCACCACAGGGGGCGAACTATGGCTACACCTTC.

The genes are TRBV6-5 and TRBJ2-3, with D maybe TRBD1 (5 bases). CDR1 and CDR2 (germline): MNHEY, SVGAGI. This CDR3 contains 15 residues. Trimming removed 6 bases at V and 5 bases at J, with 18 bases between. The CDR3 sequence: CASRARQHPGDTQYF. The CDR3 nucleotides read TGTGCCAGCAGAGCCAGACAGCACCCGGGAGATACGCAGTATTTT.

This clone was found a few times. The V and J genes are TRBV7-6 and TRBJ2-7, with TRBD2 as a possible D gene (5 bases). The CDR3 has 13 amino acids. Trimming pared 5 bases from V and 7 bases from J, leaving 15 bases between. Germline loops: CDR1 SGHVS, CDR2 FNYEAQ. The CDR3 spells CASSLEAPVEQYF. CDR3 coding DNA: TGTGCCAGCAGCCTGGAGGCACCTGTTGAGCAGTACTTC. Supplemented by reference TRBV7-6 and TRBJ2-7, the full variable domain reads GAGVSQSPRYKVTKRGQDVALRCDPISGHVSLYWYRQALGQGPEFLTYFNYEAQQDKSGLPNDRFSAERPEGSISTLTIQRTEQRDSAMYRCASSLEAPVEQYFGPGTRLTVT.

This clone was found once. V gene TRBV27 combines with J gene TRBJ2-7, with no clear D. CDR1 and CDR2 from the germline V gene are MNHEY and SMNVEV (reference sequence). The CDR3 runs to 14 residues. V was cut by 3 bases and J by 2 bases, with 11 bases left in between. This CDR3 is CASSLRHKTYEQYF. The CDR3 coding sequence is TGTGCCAGCAGTTTGAGACATAAGACCTACGAGCAGTACTTC.

The V gene is TRBV7-9, the J gene TRBJ1-2; TRBD1 matches at 7 bases. This CDR3 is built from 15 residues. The trim removed 4 bases at V and 0 bases at J, leaving 5 bases unmatched. CDR1 is SEHNR and CDR2 is FQNEAQ in the germline V gene (reference sequence). The CDR3 sequence: CASSWQGEANYGYTF. The CDR3 nucleotides read TGTGCCAGCAGCTGGCAGGGGGAAGCTAACTATGGCTACACCTTC. The entire variable domain, with the rest obtained from reference TRBV7-9 and TRBJ1-2, is as follows: DTGVSQNPRHKITKRGQNVTFRCDPISEHNRLYWYRQTLGQGPEFLTYFQNEAQLEKSRLLSDRFSAERPKGSFSTLEIQRTEQGDSAMYLCASSWQGEANYGYTFGSGTRLTVV.

This chain links TRBV5-6 with TRBJ2-5, with a tentative D call TRBD1 (6 bases). The tail of the sequence fits TRBJ2-7 better, so the J call may be wrong. Germline V lookup: CDR1 SGHDT, CDR2 YYEEEE. The CDR3 is 16 amino acids. The CDR3 nucleotides read TGTGCCAGCAGCTCCGAGGTGGGGGCCACTTCCTACGAGCAGTACTTC. Protein: CASSSEVGATSYEQYF.

The chain joins TRBV18 to TRBJ2-7; 7 nucleotides agree with TRBD1. The CDR3 spans 14 residues. Looked up from germline, CDR1 is KGHSH and CDR2 is LQKENI. With V trimmed by 5 bases and J by 4 bases, 8 bases remained unmatched. CDR3 residues: CASSASTGSYEQYF. The CDR3 DNA follows: TGTGCCAGCTCAGCATCGACAGGGTCATACGAGCAGTACTTC.

This clone was seen a few times. Here the CDR3 reads CASSDFGANVLTF. For the CDR3, the DNA is TGTGCCAGCAGTGACTTTGGGGCCAACGTCCTGACTTTC. The J gene is TRBJ2-6, the V gene TRBV2, with D unclear. V gave up 3 bases and J gave up 3 bases, with 3 bases separating them. CDR1 is SNHLY and CDR2 is FYNNEI in the germline V gene. The CDR3 contains 13 residues.

This clone has just a few counts. This chain uses TRBV9 with TRBJ2-2; 8 nucleotides line up with TRBD1. Trimming removed 0 bases from V and 5 bases from J; junction bases left unmatched: 3. From germline, CDR1 is SGDLS and CDR2 YYNGEE. The CDR3 contains 15 residues. CDR3 sequence reads: CASSVDGQGTGELFF. In DNA, the CDR3 is TGTGCCAGCAGCGTAGATGGACAGGGAACCGGGGAGCTGTTTTTT. Full variable domain (outside the CDR3, taken from reference TRBV9 and TRBJ2-2): DSGVTQTPKHLITATGQRVTLRCSPRSGDLSVYWYQQSLDQGLQFLIQYYNGEERAKGNILERFSAQQFPDLHSELNLSSLELGDSALYFCASSVDGQGTGELFFGEGSRLTVL.

The V and J genes are TRBV6-1 and TRBJ2-5, with TRBD2 matching over 14 bases. Germline V gene lookup returns CDR1 MNHNS and CDR2 SASEGT. V lost 0 bases to trimming and J lost 0 bases; unmatched junction nucleotides: 3. The CDR3 runs to 18 residues. The CDR3 DNA sequence: TGTGCCAGCAGTGAAGCAAGACTAGCGGGGGGGAACCAAGAGACCCAGTACTTC. Translating gives CASSEARLAGGNQETQYF.

The gene calls are TRBV2 and TRBJ1-6, with a weak D call TRBD1 (5 bases). The CDR3 length is 15 residues. Trimming took 2 bases from V and 4 from J, leaving 9 bases between them. Looked up from germline, CDR1 is SNHLY and CDR2 is FYNNEI. DNA for the CDR3: TGTGCCAGCAGTGAATCCCAGGGTTATAATTCACCCCTCCACTTT. Its translation: CASSESQGYNSPLHF.

The CDR3 region is CASRTTGNYGYTF. CDR3 DNA sequence: TGTGCCAGCAGAACAACAGGGAACTATGGCTACACCTTC. The chain recombines TRBV2 with TRBJ1-2; possible D gene TRBD1, 6 bases. The V and J ends lost 6 bases and 2 bases respectively, with 10 bases between them. The CDR3 runs 13 residues. Per the germline V gene, CDR1 is SNHLY and CDR2 is FYNNEI.

This chain links TRBV9 with TRBJ2-3, with D unclear. Trimming stripped 0 bases from V and 2 bases from J, with 7 bases between. This CDR3 is 14 amino acids long. The germline CDR1 and CDR2 sequences are SGDLS and YYNGEE. CDR3 amino acids: CASSVDRSTDTQYF. CDR3 DNA: TGTGCCAGCAGCGTAGACAGATCCACAGATACGCAGTATTTT.

The chain uses TRBV6-1 and TRBJ2-1; 8 nucleotides match TRBD2. CDR3 length equals 18 residues. Germline CDR1 MNHNS, CDR2 SASEGT. V lost 0 bases to trimming and J lost 3 bases; unmatched junction nucleotides: 10. CDR3 amino acids: CASSEALWGSGIYNEQFF. The CDR3 bases are TGTGCCAGCAGTGAAGCTCTTTGGGGTAGCGGGATCTACAATGAGCAGTTCTTC.

The J gene is TRBJ2-3, the V gene TRBV10-3; no firm D call. The CDR3 covers 14 residues. Per germline, CDR1 ENHRY and CDR2 SYGVKD. V was clipped by 10 bases and J by 3 bases, with 17 bases between them. CDR3 in DNA: TGTGCCACCTCCTTTTCTACGGAGACAGATACGCAGTATTTT. It encodes CATSFSTETDTQYF.

The rearrangement links TRBV27 to TRBJ2-1; 13 bases align to TRBD2. The V gene end was trimmed by 5 bases and the J gene end by 7 bases; junction bases not matched to a gene: 8. This CDR3 region has 16 residues. Germline CDR1 MNHEY, CDR2 SMNVEV (reference sequence). The chain's CDR3 is CASSPRTSGGRNEQFF. The CDR3 DNA reads as TGTGCCAGCAGTCCTCGGACTAGCGGGGGTCGTAATGAGCAGTTCTTC.

The chain combines TRBV29-1 with TRBJ2-5, with TRBD2 as a possible D gene (7 bases). Per the germline V gene, CDR1 is SQVTM and CDR2 is ANQGSEA. This CDR3 region has 14 residues. V was trimmed by 5 bases and J by 4 bases, leaving 17 bases between them. The DNA for the CDR3 is TGCAGCGTTAGGTACGGGGGGCGGACAGAGACCCAGTACTTC. This encodes CSVRYGGRTETQYF.

The chain is built from TRBV28 and TRBJ2-3; 8 bases are a match to TRBD2. J gave up 2 bases and V 3 bases, and 4 bases lay outside the gene matches. The germline V gene has CDR1 MDHEN and CDR2 SYDVKM. CDR3 length: 15 amino acids. The CDR3 DNA follows: TGTGCCAGCAGTTTTAGCGGGGCCAACACAGATACGCAGTATTTT. This translates into CASSFSGANTDTQYF.

In its sample, this clone was seen a few times. This chain links TRBV5-1 with TRBJ2-6, with 8 nucleotides matching TRBD2. Germline CDR1 reads SGHRS; CDR2 reads YFSETQ. The CDR3 sequence is 16 residues long. The V and J ends lost 2 bases and 2 bases, in that order; junction bases with no gene match: 3. This CDR3 reads CASSLAGATGANVLTF. The CDR3, as DNA: TGCGCCAGCAGCTTAGCGGGGGCGACTGGGGCCAACGTCCTGACTTTC.

The rearrangement links TRBV6-6 to TRBJ1-5; TRBD1 agrees at 9 bases. Germline lookup yields CDR1 MNHNY and CDR2 SVGAGI (reference sequence). Trimming removed 5 bases from V and 5 bases from J; junction bases left unmatched: 4. This CDR3 has 14 amino acids. The CDR3 is CASSRDREDQPQHF. CDR3 nucleotides: TGTGCCAGCAGTCGGGACAGGGAGGATCAGCCCCAGCATTTT.

The chain links TRBV29-1 to TRBJ2-2, with 9 positions matching TRBD2. Germline V gives CDR1 SQVTM, CDR2 ANQGSEA. With 6 bases clipped from V and 4 bases from J, the junction kept 3 bases outside the gene matches. This CDR3 spans 13 amino acids. The DNA of the CDR3 is TGCAGCGTCAGCGGGGGGCCCACCGGGGAGCTGTTTTTT. As protein: CSVSGGPTGELFF.

The V and J genes are TRBV7-2 and TRBJ1-1; weak D call: TRBD1 (6 bases). Trimming left V 2 bases short and J 3 bases short, with 7 bases between. The germline V gene has CDR1 SGHTA and CDR2 FQGNSA. This CDR3 is 13 amino acids long. The CDR3 spells CASSLYRDTEAFF. CDR3 in DNA: TGTGCCAGCAGCTTATACAGGGACACTGAAGCTTTCTTT.